These 22 T cell receptor beta chains came from one sample sequenced in a study of blood T cell repertoires in COVID-19. The assay was immunoSEQ multiplex PCR, and TCRdb's table has in-frame clones only and misses some. The profile shows 150,000 to 200,000 clones, 80% to 90% of them singletons. Sequenced input: peripheral blood. These receptors all come from a woman aged 65 to 85 with COVID-19, enrolled during active disease.

This rearrangement joins TRBV7-6 to TRBJ1-1; 8 bases fit TRBD1. Per germline, CDR1 SGHVS and CDR2 FNYEAQ. J was trimmed by 3 bases and V by 2 bases; bases with no gene match: 14. This CDR3 comprises 18 residues. The CDR3 DNA follows: TGTGCCAGCAGCTTAAAGAGCCGTCCGGACAGGGCATACACTGAAGCTTTCTTT. Protein sequence: CASSLKSRPDRAYTEAFF.

The J gene is TRBJ1-6, the V gene TRBV5-1, with D possibly being TRBD1 (5 bases). V was trimmed by 1 base and J by 8 bases, leaving 13 bases between them. The CDR3 runs to 15 residues. Germline CDR1 and CDR2: SGHRS and YFSETQ. The CDR3 bases are TGCGCCAGCAGCTTGTTGGGGGGGTCTGATTCACCCCTCCACTTT. It is translated as CASSLLGGSDSPLHF.

This chain links TRBV21-1 with TRBJ2-7; TRBD2, the table's D call, lacks a check against the DNA. TRBV21-1 is designated a pseudogene. This CDR3 is 17 amino acids long. The DNA for the CDR3 is TGTGCCAGCAGCAGCGGACTAGCGGGAGTGGATTTCTACGAGCAGTACTTC. It translates to CASSSGLAGVDFYEQYF.

The chain carries TRBV11-3 and TRBJ1-6, with 11 nucleotides matching TRBD1. This CDR3 is 15 amino acids long. CDR1 is SGHNT, CDR2 YENEEA, per germline. Trimming at V came to 5 bases and at J to 8 bases, leaving 5 bases not matched to a gene. CDR3 nucleotide sequence: TGTGCCAGCAGCCCACGGACAGGGGGCGATTCACCCCTCCACTTT. Encoded protein: CASSPRTGGDSPLHF.

The CDR3: CASSQGRGNSYEQYF. The CDR3 DNA follows: TGCGCCAGCAGCCAGGGGAGGGGGAACTCCTACGAGCAGTACTTC. The V and J genes are TRBV5-1 and TRBJ2-7; TRBD2 is a possible D gene (7 bases). CDR1 and CDR2 (germline): SGHRS, YFSETQ. The V gene lost 4 bases and the J gene lost 0 bases, with 14 bases spanning the gap. This CDR3 spans 15 amino acids.

This clone was seen only once. Distinct nucleotide sequences in the sample also encode this CDR3. J is TRBJ2-1 and V is TRBV3-1 (or the pseudogene TRBV3-2), with TRBD2 as a possible D gene (6 bases). V lost 3 bases, J lost 0 bases, and 12 bases lay in between. Germline lookup yields CDR1 LGHDT and CDR2 YNNKEL (reference sequence). This CDR3 is 16 amino acids long. CDR3 DNA: TGTGCCAGCAGCCAGGACCTGGGAGGCTCCTACAATGAGCAGTTCTTC. Translated, it gives CASSQDLGGSYNEQFF.

Regarding this clone: A read error may produce the germline difference seen at one junction end. The chain uses TRBV20-1 and TRBJ2-1; D gene uncertain. Germline CDR1 is DFQATT and CDR2 is SNEGSKA (reference sequence). This CDR3 has 11 amino acids. The CDR3 protein is CSAREANEQFF. Here the CDR3 DNA reads TGCAGTGCCAGAGAAGCAAATGAGCAGTTCTTC.

The table lists this clone with a count of one. The chain employs TRBV28 and TRBJ2-7, with 10 bases aligning to TRBD2. CDR1 is MDHEN, CDR2 SYDVKM, per germline. Unmatched junction bases numbered 7, after V lost 7 bases and J lost 4 bases. This CDR3 region has 14 residues. The DNA of the CDR3 is TGTGCCAGCATTACTAGCGGGAATGGTTACGAGCAGTACTTC. Translating gives CASITSGNGYEQYF.

The gene calls are TRBV28 and TRBJ2-1; 10 bases are shared with TRBD2. Trimming at V came to 7 bases and at J to 7 bases, leaving 16 bases not matched to a gene. The germline CDR1 and CDR2 sequences are MDHEN and SYDVKM. The CDR3 has 17 amino acids. The CDR3 DNA is TGTGCCAGCACCTCTCCCGGGCAAGCGGGAGGGCCTAATGAGCAGTTCTTC. Encoded protein: CASTSPGQAGGPNEQFF.

The rearrangement links TRBV9 to TRBJ2-5; TRBD2 might be the D (6 bases). The CDR3 totals 14 residues. Trimming stripped 4 bases from V and 5 bases from J, with 15 bases between. Germline lookup yields CDR1 SGDLS and CDR2 YYNGEE. CDR3 region: CASSIGTAGETQYF. The CDR3, as DNA: TGTGCCAGCAGCATAGGGACGGCGGGGGAGACCCAGTACTTC.

Concerning this clone: Other DNA sequences in the same sample also yield this CDR3. The chain recombines TRBV11-3 with TRBJ2-2, with 10 bases lining up with TRBD1. The CDR3 length is 15 residues. V shed 1 base, J shed 6 bases, and the junction held 2 bases outside the gene matches. Germline assignment: CDR1 SGHNT and CDR2 YENEEA. CDR3 sequence: CASSLGGTGAGELFF. The CDR3 DNA sequence: TGTGCCAGCAGCTTAGGGGGGACAGGGGCCGGGGAGCTGTTTTTT.

This clone has more than one count but fewer than ten. The chain joins TRBV7-2 to TRBJ2-7, with D perhaps TRBD1 (6 bases). V lost 4 bases to trimming and J lost 3 bases, with 13 bases between them. CDR3 length equals 14 residues. CDR1 and CDR2 from the germline V gene are SGHTA and FQGNSA. CDR3 DNA sequence: TGTGCCAGCAGCTCAATTGACAGGCGCTACGAGCAGTACTTC. It translates to CASSSIDRRYEQYF.

This clone appeared a few times. The gene calls are TRBV7-2 and TRBJ2-5; 13 nucleotides match TRBD2. This CDR3 spans 15 amino acids. The V segment lost 5 bases and the J segment 5 bases; nucleotides outside the gene matches: 5. CDR1 and CDR2 (germline): SGHTA, FQGNSA. DNA of the CDR3: TGTGCCAGCAGCCGCGGACTAGCGGGAGTGGAGACCCAGTACTTC. Its protein product is CASSRGLAGVETQYF.

The chain carries TRBV18 and TRBJ2-3; the D is unclear. Trimming stripped 6 bases from V and 4 bases from J, with 8 bases between. CDR3 length: 12 residues. The V gene's germline CDR1 is KGHSH and CDR2 LQKENI. The CDR3 region has the DNA TGTGCCAGCTCCACTCAGGCAGATACGCAGTATTTT. Protein sequence: CASSTQADTQYF.

This chain uses TRBV29-1 with TRBJ1-1; tentatively, D is TRBD1 (5 bases). The ends were cut back, 6 bases at V and 6 bases at J, with 14 bases in the middle. The CDR3 loop spans 12 amino acids. CDR1 and CDR2 (germline): SQVTM, ANQGSEA. CDR3 loop: CSVRGGPAEAFF. The CDR3 bases are TGCAGCGTCCGCGGGGGACCGGCTGAAGCTTTCTTT.

This clone was counted between two and nine times. This chain uses TRBV9 with TRBJ2-7; tentative D call: TRBD2 (5 bases). The CDR3 is 13 residues long. V dropped 4 bases and J dropped 5 bases, with 13 bases sitting between them. CDR1 and CDR2 from the germline V gene are SGDLS and YYNGEE. CDR3 DNA sequence: TGTGCCAGCAGCCCCGAAAGCGGTAACGAGCAGTACTTC. Translated, it gives CASSPESGNEQYF.

The chain recombines TRBV5-1 with TRBJ2-2; D not resolved. This CDR3 is built from 13 residues. The ends were cut back, 5 bases at V and 3 bases at J, with 8 bases in the middle. Germline V CDR1 and CDR2: SGHRS, YFSETQ. The chain's CDR3 is CASRQGDTGELFF. In DNA form, the CDR3 reads TGCGCCAGCAGACAAGGAGACACCGGGGAGCTGTTTTTT.

This chain links TRBV9 with TRBJ2-5; 7 positions agree with TRBD2. The CDR3 consists of 15 residues. With V trimmed by 4 bases and J by 1 base, 7 bases remained unmatched. CDR1 SGDLS and CDR2 YYNGEE come from the germline V gene. The DNA of the CDR3 is TGTGCCAGCAGCACGCAGGCGGGAGCCCAAGAGACCCAGTACTTC. Its translation: CASSTQAGAQETQYF. The whole variable domain, filled in from reference TRBV9 and TRBJ2-5, reads DSGVTQTPKHLITATGQRVTLRCSPRSGDLSVYWYQQSLDQGLQFLIQYYNGEERAKGNILERFSAQQFPDLHSELNLSSLELGDSALYFCASSTQAGAQETQYFGPGTRLLVL.

CDR3 bases: TGCGCCAGCAGCCTATCTACTAGCGGGAGGACCACCGGGGAGCTGTTTTTT. Translation gives CASSLSTSGRTTGELFF. V gene TRBV5-1 combines with J gene TRBJ2-2; 12 bases match TRBD2. The CDR3 loop spans 17 amino acids. Germline V gene sequence: CDR1 SGHRS, CDR2 YFSETQ. V lost 4 bases and J lost 4; bases outside the gene matches: 8.

V usage is TRBV7-2 and J usage is TRBJ2-3; TRBD2 matches 9 bases. V lost 1 base, J lost 0 bases, and 5 bases stayed unmatched. The V gene's germline CDR1 is SGHTA and CDR2 FQGNSA. The CDR3 is 17 residues long. CDR3 bases: TGTGCCAGCAGCTTAGTTCCTAGCGGGACTAGCACAGATACGCAGTATTTT. Protein sequence: CASSLVPSGTSTDTQYF.

V usage is TRBV5-4 and J usage is TRBJ2-3; tentative D call: TRBD1 (6 bases). CDR1 is SGHNT and CDR2 is YYREEE in the germline V gene (reference sequence). V dropped 4 bases and J dropped 7 bases, with 10 bases sitting between them. CDR3 length equals 12 residues. The chain's CDR3 is CASSGRGYTQYF. The CDR3 DNA follows: TGTGCCAGCAGCGGAAGGGGGTATACGCAGTATTTT.

This chain links TRBV21-1 with TRBJ2-7; TRBD1, as called in the table, went unchecked against the DNA. TRBV21-1 is an annotated pseudogene. The CDR3 has 16 amino acids. This CDR3 reads CASSKGSGQGAFEQYF. The CDR3 region has the DNA TGTGCCAGCAGCAAAGGGAGCGGCCAGGGGGCGTTTGAGCAGTACTTC.